This TCR beta chain was documented in a study of siplizumab effects on memory and regulatory T cells (dated by TCRdb to between 2018 and 2021). About the investigation overall: The study examined how the anti-CD2 antibody siplizumab affects alloreactive T-cell subsets in allogeneic mixed lymphocyte reactions built from human PBMCs.

About this clone: Its antigen specificity is not known. No qualities accompany the bases; no much larger clone lies one base away.

The library was built by means of the immunoSEQ multiplex PCR assay. Each sample had 85,000 to 100,000 TCR templates assayed by the deep sequencing platform. Genomic DNA extracted from sorted T cells was used for TCRbeta CDR3 sequencing. The authors processed their data as follows. The R programming language was used for clonal analysis of TCRbeta CDR3 data. Unstimulated samples were compared with post-reaction CFSE-low samples to define alloreactive CD4+ and CD8+ clones. Alloreactive CD4+ clones were assigned to regulatory or non-regulatory origin by matching sequences to sorted unstimulated Treg and non-Treg repertoires. TCRdb took this table from immuneACCESS and kept in-frame rearrangements with V and J called. Such tables lack part of the clones; where checked against another copy, unresolved V genes explain under half of the gap, and the rest is unexplained. That table furnishes V, J and clone size, whereas the DNA furnished D and trimming. The sample yields around 78,000 clones; about 90% were counted once. The biggest ten clones account for around 28% of the sample.

Sorted unstimulated T cells and proliferating T cells recovered from mixed lymphocyte reactions underwent TCRbeta CDR3 sequencing. Fresh whole blood from fewer than 12 HLA-typed healthy donors was used to isolate PBMCs. From V the trimming removes 3 bases and from J it removes 1 base, while the gene matches leave 7 bases of the junction unaccounted for. CDR1 and CDR2, per the germline V gene (reference sequence), are SGHAT and FQDESV. The CDR3 holds 16 amino acids from the cysteine to the phenylalanine. The DNA shown is the 48-base CDR3, in frame from base 1. What the work shows at the level of the full study, not this receptor alone: Among mappable alloreactive CD4+ clones, an average Treg-derived fraction of roughly 71% was observed with siplizumab, compared with 26.9% in control reactions. Because sequences at frequencies below about 10^-5 were poorly captured, only a minor fraction of alloreactive clones could be mapped back to unstimulated subsets. The cumulative frequency of alloreactive sequences that could be traced back to unstimulated CD4+ memory T cells was significantly reduced by siplizumab. Roughly 80-95% of proliferating CD4+ or CD8+ clones could not be assigned a naive or memory phenotype. The suppressive function of proliferating Tregs from siplizumab cultures was not functionally confirmed. Greater diversity appeared to be present in unstimulated naive T cells than in memory T cells, and a substantial contribution to the alloresponse seemed to be made by naive cells.

The chain is assembled from TRBV11-1 and TRBJ1-1; TRBD1 lines up with 8 middle nucleotides. This clonotype was sampled from a human donor in good health. Sequenced material: CD8+ T cells sorted from blood. CDR3 reads: CASSFYSGTGNTEAFF. DNA sequence: TGTGCCAGCAGCTTCTACTCCGGGACAGGGAACACTGAAGCTTTCTTT.